A selection of T cell receptor beta chains follows, all from one sample in a study of sequential checkpoint blockade in melanoma. Method: immunoSEQ multiplex PCR; TCRdb's copy keeps in-frame clones and lacks some. The repertoire has around 39,000 clones, 84% of them found once; the top ten carry around 6%. This specimen consisted of CD8+ T cells sorted from blood (inferred from file names), obtained from a patient given nivolumab and ipilimumab in sequence. These receptors were obtained from a human donor with melanoma. Each CDR3 is given with its conserved first and last residue. A D gene is named only where the DNA matches it firmly. Some rows have no size entry. The others give once, few or many, or a class for an expanded clone.

V	size	D	J	DNA	CDR3
TRBV27	.	TRBD1	TRBJ2-1	TGTGCCAGCAGTCGTCCCCGGGACAGCTACAATGAGCAGTTCTTC	CASSRPRDSYNEQFF
TRBV4-1	.	.	TRBJ2-2	TGCGCCAGCAGCCCCGGGGGTAGCTTCTCCGGGGAGCTGTTTTTT	CASSPGGSFSGELFF
TRBV7-2	.	.	TRBJ1-2	TGTGCCAGCAGCTCAGGGTCGTACTATGGCTACACCTTC	CASSSGSYYGYTF
TRBV23-1	.	.	TRBJ2-1	TGCGCCAGCAGCCCGAGGACGGGAGCAGATCCCTCCTACAATGAGCAGTTCTTC	CASSPRTGADPSYNEQFF
TRBV7-9	once	TRBD1	TRBJ2-7	TGTGCCAGCAGCCTCTCCGGGACAGGGCCCTACGAGCAGTACTTC	CASSLSGTGPYEQYF
TRBV28	.	.	TRBJ2-7	TGTGCCAGCACCCCCCCTGGGGCAGGTTCCTACGAGCAGTACTTC	CASTPPGAGSYEQYF
TRBV4-1	.	TRBD1	TRBJ1-3	TGCGCCAGCAGTTCAGGGGGCGCGGGTGGAAACACCATATATTTT	CASSSGGAGGNTIYF
TRBV19	.	.	TRBJ1-1	TGTGCCAGTAGTATAGATCAAATGAACACTGAAGCTTTCTTT	CASSIDQMNTEAFF
TRBV28	.	.	TRBJ1-2	TGTGCCAGCAGTTTGTACAGCTATAACTATGGCTACACCTTC	CASSLYSYNYGYTF
TRBV27	.	TRBD2	TRBJ2-1	TGTGCCAGCAGTTCCCTAGCGGGGTCCTACAATGAGCAGTTCTTC	CASSSLAGSYNEQFF
TRBV29-1	.	TRBD1	TRBJ1-2	TGCAGCGTTGAAGTCGCGACAGGGGAATATGGCTACACCTTC	CSVEVATGEYGYTF
TRBV6-4	few	.	TRBJ2-2	TGTGCCAGCAGTGACGCGGGGACCGGGGAGCTGTTTTTT	CASSDAGTGELFF
TRBV6-1	.	.	TRBJ2-1	TGTGCCAGCAGTGAACAGACAGCCTCCTACAATGAGCAGTTCTTC	CASSEQTASYNEQFF
TRBV7-2	.	.	TRBJ2-7	TGTGCCAGCAGCTTAGTTACACTAGCCCCCGAGCAGTACTTC	CASSLVTLAPEQYF